In its sample, the clone carrying this T cell receptor beta chain was seen many times. Its cognate antigen is unknown. With no exceptions, donors were healthy Caucasians. Germline CDR1 reads SGHDT; CDR2 reads YYEEEE. Between the trimmed V and J ends, which lost 0 bases and 0 bases, there was a span of 11 bases. CDR3 length: 16 residues. This sample was taken from a study of identical twins. Broader study findings: A cross-sectional statistical analysis, not follow-up of the same donors, supported the conclusions. With beta out-of-frame sequences, excess sharing by twins was weaker.

TCRdb itself ran the 5' RACE reads through MiXCR, one entry per CDR3 protein. The sample lists hundreds of thousands of distinct CDR3 sequences, about 20% occurring once. The same data also contributed to another study, on T cells expressing NK-cell markers. As that study records: With respect to HCMV, seven of the eight sequenced donors were seropositive, and one was seronegative.

The source material was PBMCs. V usage is TRBV5-6 and J usage is TRBJ2-3; TRBD2 is a possible D gene (5 bases). The receptor was isolated from a woman between 18 and 30 years old in good health. The CDR3 DNA reads TGTGCCAGCAGCTTGGAAGCGCGGACTAGCACAGATACGCAGTATTTT. Translation: CASSLEARTSTDTQYF.